This TCR beta chain was sequenced in a study of T cell responses to AZD1222 COVID-19 vaccine. Here immunoSEQ multiplex PCR was the method, and the copy in TCRdb shows in-frame clones only, minus some. The sample records tens of thousands of clones, around nine tenths being singletons. With respect to this clone: Its antigen is currently unknown.

Trimming took 6 bases from V and 2 from J, leaving 14 bases between them. The CDR3 is 15 residues long. Germline assignment: CDR1 LNHDA and CDR2 SQIVND (reference sequence). Findings and limits, study-wide: There were vaccine-associated CD4 TCRs across spike, dominant at 160-218 and 743-854. Two AZD1222 administrations were followed by greater Spike-specific TCR breadth and depth. Clonal diversity was possibly underestimated; the donors were predominantly white British and more often female. Sampled repertoires all dated from after the peak T cell response.

This specimen was peripheral blood, taken on day 0 of AZD1222 vaccination. This sequence joins TRBV19 and TRBJ2-1; D remains ambiguous. The receptor comes from an adult in good health. CDR3 amino acids: CASSTPRRAYNEQFF. CDR3 sequence (DNA): TGTGCCAGTAGCACCCCGCGAAGAGCCTACAATGAGCAGTTCTTC.